This T cell receptor beta chain was sequenced for a study of T-cell reconstitution after alpha-beta-depleted transplantation in children (dated by TCRdb to the mid-2010s). At the level of the whole study: Using TCR repertoire profiling, the study followed T-cell immune reconstitution in a quantitative way in children after TCRalphabeta/CD19-depleted allogeneic hematopoietic cell transplantation. Here is what the overall study found, with its caveats: About two months after transplant, the apparently early recovery of alphabetaT-cell counts reportedly depended on just several hundred clones that had expanded rapidly and came from non-depleted graft cells. In some patients, the high TCRbeta diversity seen at day 60 was put down to recipient T cells and intrathymic progenitors that had survived conditioning. The frequencies of hyperexpanded clones fell over the following months, and after one year, T-cell counts and TCRbeta diversity were mostly attributed to newly produced T cells.

The CDR3 runs 13 residues from the cysteine to the phenylalanine. This entry keeps only the CDR3 DNA: 39 bases, framed from base 1. As encoded in the germline V gene (reference sequence), CDR1 is DFQATT while CDR2 is SNEGSKA. Ten or more counts support this clonotype. This clone's antigen is unknown. One end of the junction does not line up with germline, which may come from a read error. The treatment or condition label here, explained by the study, means: allogeneic hematopoietic cell transplantation with graft depleted of TCRalphabeta T cells and CD19 B cells. TCRalphabeta/CD19-depleted allogeneic hematopoietic cell grafts were given to the transplant recipients, all of whom were children. Library generation was performed with PCR. These reads were obtained on an Illumina HiSeq 2500. To normalize quantification of the TCRbeta repertoire, the TCR libraries were built with molecular barcoding that relied on unique molecular identifiers. TCRdb reran the public reads through fastp at Q25 and MiXCR, keeping productive beta chains. All rows with the same CDR3 protein become a single entry with the most common DNA and genes. Recorded for this sample are approximately 630,000 distinct CDR3 sequences; about 12% of them occurred a single time. The ten largest clones add up to 0.75% to 0.85% of the sample.

This sample comprised PBMCs, obtained before TCRalphabeta/CD19-depleted stem cell transplant. The chain couples TRBV20-1 to TRBJ1-5, with 7 bases aligning to TRBD1. This sequence was found in a girl under 10 years old with congenital amegakaryocytic thrombocytopenia, due to receive a stem cell transplant. This receptor carries the CDR3 CSAYRGGKQPQHF. The DNA sequence reads TGCAGTGCTTATAGAGGGGGCAAGCAGCCCCAGCATTTT.